One and the same sample provided the 5 T cell receptor beta chains below, sequenced in a study of CD8 T cells in ankylosing spondylitis (TCRdb year 2017). Libraries were constructed by 5' RACE. Sequencing was carried out with an Illumina HiSeq 2500. The raw public reads went through TCRdb reprocessing: fastp at Q25, MiXCR clone calling, in-frame beta chains kept. All rows with the same CDR3 protein become a single entry with the most common DNA and genes. The sample includes about 120,000 distinct CDR3 sequences, with approximately 13% observed a single time. The top ten clonotypes cover approximately 3.1% of the sample. What was sequenced was blood, either unsorted or a sorted T cell fraction (not recorded which). These receptors came from a female donor with ankylosing spondylitis or in good health (not recorded which).

CDR3 protein: CASSLATADTQYF. Written as DNA, the CDR3 is TGTGCCAGCAGCTTAGCCACCGCAGATACGCAGTATTTT. This sequence joins TRBV7-9 and TRBJ2-3; D call uncertain. The CDR3 loop spans 13 amino acids. Trimming left V 0 bases short and J 4 bases short, with 5 bases between. Germline V CDR1 and CDR2: SEHNR, FQNEAQ (reference sequence).

Only a few counts were recorded for this clonotype. This CDR3 is CSVTQGSGYEQYF. The DNA of the CDR3 is TGCAGCGTTACTCAGGGTTCGGGATACGAGCAGTACTTC. This rearrangement joins TRBV29-1 to TRBJ2-7; D may match TRBD1 or TRBD2 (5 bases each). In germline, CDR1 is SQVTM, CDR2 ANQGSEA. The V gene lost 5 bases and the J gene lost 4 bases, with 15 bases spanning the gap. The CDR3 is 13 amino acids.

In its sample, this clonotype was seen a few times. V and J are TRBV20-1 and TRBJ1-1, with D unresolved. Trimming pared 6 bases from V and 0 bases from J, leaving 11 bases between. This CDR3 has 13 amino acids. The V gene's germline CDR1 is DFQATT and CDR2 SNEGSKA (reference sequence). The CDR3 spells CSARDQLNTEAFF. Written as DNA, the CDR3 is TGCAGTGCCCGTGACCAACTGAACACTGAAGCTTTCTTT.

In this sample, this clonotype turned up a few times. The CDR3 DNA follows: TGCAGTGCTAGATTCGGCGGGAGGGCCATGGAGCAGTTCTTC. This encodes CSARFGGRAMEQFF. The rearrangement links TRBV20-1 to TRBJ2-1; 9 bases align to TRBD2. The germline CDR1 and CDR2 sequences are DFQATT and SNEGSKA (reference sequence). V dropped 2 bases and J dropped 10; count of bases not matched to a gene: 9. The CDR3 spans 14 residues.

This clonotype was counted ten times or more. The chain links TRBV30 to TRBJ2-7; D gene unclear. The V gene lost 3 bases and the J gene lost 3 bases, with 9 bases spanning the gap. The CDR3 contains 12 residues. Germline V gene data show CDR1 as GTSNPN and CDR2 as SVGIG (reference sequence). The CDR3 sequence: CAWREEHYEQYF. Here the CDR3 DNA reads TGTGCCTGGAGAGAGGAACACTACGAGCAGTACTTC.